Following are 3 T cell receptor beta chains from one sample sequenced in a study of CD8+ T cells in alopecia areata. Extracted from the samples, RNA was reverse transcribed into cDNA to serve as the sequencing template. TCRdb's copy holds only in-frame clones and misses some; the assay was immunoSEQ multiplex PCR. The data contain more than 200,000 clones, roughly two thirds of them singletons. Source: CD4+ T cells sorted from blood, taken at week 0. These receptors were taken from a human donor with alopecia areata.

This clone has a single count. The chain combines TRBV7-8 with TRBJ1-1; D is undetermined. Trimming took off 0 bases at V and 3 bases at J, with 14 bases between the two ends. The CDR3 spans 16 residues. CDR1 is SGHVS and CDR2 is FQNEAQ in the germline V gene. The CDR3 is CASSLAINLRDTEAFF. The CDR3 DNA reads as TGTGCCAGCAGCTTAGCTATCAATTTGAGGGACACTGAAGCTTTCTTT. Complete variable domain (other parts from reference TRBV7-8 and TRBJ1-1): GAGVSQSPRYKVAKRGQDVALRCDPISGHVSLFWYQQALGQGPEFLTYFQNEAQLDKSGLPSDRFFAERPEGSVSTLKIQRTQQEDSAVYLCASSLAINLRDTEAFFGQGTRLTVV.

CDR3 DNA: TGTGCCAGCAGTGAATACCGGGGAGGGACTGAAGCTTTCTTT. Translation: CASSEYRGGTEAFF. The chain joins TRBV25-1 to TRBJ1-1; D is unclear. This CDR3 region has 14 residues. Trimming removed 0 bases at V and 5 bases at J, with 10 bases between. Germline V gives CDR1 MGHDK, CDR2 SYGVNS.

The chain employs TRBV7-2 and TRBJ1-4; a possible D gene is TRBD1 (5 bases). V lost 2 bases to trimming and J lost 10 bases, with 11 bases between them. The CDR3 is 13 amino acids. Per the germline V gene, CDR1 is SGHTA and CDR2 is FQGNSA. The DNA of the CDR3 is TGTGCCAGCAGCTTATTGGACGGGGCAAAACTGTTTTTT. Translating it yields CASSLLDGAKLFF.